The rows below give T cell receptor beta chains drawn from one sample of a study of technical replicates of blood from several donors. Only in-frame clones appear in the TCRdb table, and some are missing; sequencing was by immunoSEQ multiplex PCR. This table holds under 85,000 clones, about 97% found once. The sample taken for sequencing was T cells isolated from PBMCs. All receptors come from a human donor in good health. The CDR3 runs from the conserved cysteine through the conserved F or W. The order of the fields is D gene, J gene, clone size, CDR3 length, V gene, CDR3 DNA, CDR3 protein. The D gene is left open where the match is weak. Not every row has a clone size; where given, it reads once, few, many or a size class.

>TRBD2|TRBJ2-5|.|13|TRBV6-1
TGTGCCAGCGGAAAGCGGGGGACCGAGACCCAGTACTTC
CASGKRGTETQYF
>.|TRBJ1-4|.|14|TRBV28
TGTGCCAGCAGTTTCGGAGCGGGGGGTGAAAAACTGTTTTTT
CASSFGAGGEKLFF
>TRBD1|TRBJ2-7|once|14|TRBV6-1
TGTGCCAGCAGTGACGACAGGGCCCTCTACGAGCAGTACTTC
CASSDDRALYEQYF
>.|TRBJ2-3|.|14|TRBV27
TGTGCCAGCCAGTGGGAGCTCGCGGCAGATACGCAGTATTTT
CASQWELAADTQYF
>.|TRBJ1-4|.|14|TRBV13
TGTGCCAGCAGCCCAGGCAGGGAAGATGAAAAACTGTTTTTT
CASSPGREDEKLFF
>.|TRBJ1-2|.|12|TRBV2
TGTGCCAGCCTACAGGAGTACTATGGCTACACCTTC
CASLQEYYGYTF
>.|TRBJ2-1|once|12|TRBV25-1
TGTGCCAGCAGGAGGAGTTACAATGAGCAGTTCTTC
CASRRSYNEQFF
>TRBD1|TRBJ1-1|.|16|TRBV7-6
TGTGCCAGCAGCCCGCGTCCCGGGACAGGGAACACTGAAGCTTTCTTT
CASSPRPGTGNTEAFF
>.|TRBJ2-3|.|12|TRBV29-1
TGCAGCGCGGAGGAGGGAACAGATACGCAGTATTTT
CSAEEGTDTQYF
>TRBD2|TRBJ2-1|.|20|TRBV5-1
TGCGCCAGCAGCCCCCCGGGACTAGCGGGAGGGACTCCCTCCTACAATGAGCAGTTCTTC
CASSPPGLAGGTPSYNEQFF
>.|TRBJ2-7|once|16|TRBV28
TGTGCCAGCAGTTTTTCGGGAGTAGCCTTCTCCTACGAGCAGTACTTC
CASSFSGVAFSYEQYF
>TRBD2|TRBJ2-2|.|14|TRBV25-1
TGTGCCAGCATCCGGGGGGGTGATGGCGGGGAGCTGTTTTTT
CASIRGGDGGELFF
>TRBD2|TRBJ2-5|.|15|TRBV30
TGTGCCTGGAGTGTACTCGGCGGGGGCCAAGAGACCCAGTACTTC
CAWSVLGGGQETQYF
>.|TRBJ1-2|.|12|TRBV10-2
TGCGCCAGCAGTGAGGGGGCTTGGGGCTACACCTTC
CASSEGAWGYTF
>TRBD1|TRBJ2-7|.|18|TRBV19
TGTGCCAGTAGTATAGATTCAGCCCAGGGGGCGCGGCGAAGGAAGCAGTACTTC
CASSIDSAQGARRRKQYF
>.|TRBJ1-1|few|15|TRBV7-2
TGTGCCAGCAGCTCCTCCGGGACAACGAACACTGAAGCTTTCTTT
CASSSSGTTNTEAFF
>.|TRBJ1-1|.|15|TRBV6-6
TGTGCCAGCAGTTCTTCCGGGACAACCAACACTGAAGCTTTCTTT
CASSSSGTTNTEAFF
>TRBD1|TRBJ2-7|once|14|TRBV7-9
TGTGCCAGCAGTCCCCGGGACAGGGGGCGCGGGGCATACTTC
CASSPRDRGRGAYF
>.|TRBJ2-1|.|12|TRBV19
TGTGCCAGTAGGAAACAGGCCAATGAGCAGTTCTTC
CASRKQANEQFF
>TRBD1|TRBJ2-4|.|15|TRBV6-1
TGTGCCAGCAGCTTTCGACAGGGGTACGAAAACATTCAGTACTTC
CASSFRQGYENIQYF
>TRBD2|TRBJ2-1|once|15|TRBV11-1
TGTGCCAGCAGCATGCAGCGGGACGGGGGCAATGAGCAGTTCTTC
CASSMQRDGGNEQFF
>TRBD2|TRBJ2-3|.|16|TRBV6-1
TGTGCCAGCAGTGAGCCCCTAGCGGCCAACACAGATACGCAGTATTTT
CASSEPLAANTDTQYF
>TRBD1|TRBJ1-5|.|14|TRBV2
TGTGCCAGCAGTGCCGGGACAGGTAATCAGCCCCAGCATTTT
CASSAGTGNQPQHF
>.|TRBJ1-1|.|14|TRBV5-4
TGTGCCAGCAGCCAAGTGATAGCGAACACTGAAGCTTTCTTT
CASSQVIANTEAFF
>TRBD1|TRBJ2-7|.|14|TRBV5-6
TGTGCCAGCAGAACAGGACAGGGAGGCTACGAGCAGTACTTC
CASRTGQGGYEQYF
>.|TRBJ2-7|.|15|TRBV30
TGTGCCTGGAGTGCCTCTAGTTCTCCCTTCTACGAGCAGTACTTC
CAWSASSSPFYEQYF
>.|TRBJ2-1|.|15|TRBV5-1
TGCGCCAGCAGCTCGTCCGACAGGAACTACAATGAGCAGTTCTTC
CASSSSDRNYNEQFF
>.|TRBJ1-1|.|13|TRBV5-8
TGTGCCAGCAGCTTCAGGGTAGGCACTGAAGCTTTCTTT
CASSFRVGTEAFF
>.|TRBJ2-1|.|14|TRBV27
TGTGCCAGCAGTTTCTACGATGACTACAATGAGCAGTTCTTC
CASSFYDDYNEQFF
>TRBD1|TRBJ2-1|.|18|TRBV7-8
TGTGCCAGCAGCTTGGACTCGACGCCGGGACAGGGAACCAATGAGCAGTTCTTC
CASSLDSTPGQGTNEQFF
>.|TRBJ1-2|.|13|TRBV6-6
TGTGCCAGCAGTTATGGGACATACTATGGCTACACCTTC
CASSYGTYYGYTF